One and the same sample provided the 27 T cell receptor beta chains below, sequenced in a study of technical replicates of blood from a handful of donors. Libraries were prepared by immunoSEQ multiplex PCR; TCRdb keeps only in-frame clonotypes and omits some of them. The data show approximately 73,000 clones, about 90% seen once. Sequenced material: T cells isolated from PBMCs. Receptors were obtained from a human donor in good health.

The chain links TRBV4-2 to TRBJ2-6; no clear D gene. The CDR3 extends over 16 amino acids. Germline CDR1 and CDR2: LGHNA and YNFKEQ. Trimming stripped 5 bases from V and 5 bases from J, with 16 bases between. CDR3 coding DNA: TGTGCCAGCAGCAAAGCCGACACACTCTGGGCCAACGTCCTGACTTTC. Translated, it gives CASSKADTLWANVLTF.

J is TRBJ2-2 and V is TRBV11-2; TRBD1 matches 10 bases. This CDR3 has 15 residues. Germline CDR1 and CDR2: SGHAT and FQNNGV. Trimming took 6 bases from V and 3 from J; bases not matched to a gene: 4. CDR3: CASSGGQGYTGELFF. CDR3 nucleotides: TGTGCCAGCAGTGGGGGACAGGGGTACACCGGGGAGCTGTTTTTT.

This clone is a singleton in its sample. V usage is TRBV19 and J usage is TRBJ1-5; perhaps TRBD1 as D (5 bases). The CDR3 runs 16 residues. The V and J ends lost 5 bases and 4 bases respectively, with 18 bases between them. Germline CDR1 is LNHDA and CDR2 is SQIVND (reference sequence). The CDR3 bases are TGTGCCAGTAGTTTTTTTGAGCACAGGCCAAATCAGCCCCAGCATTTT. This translates into CASSFFEHRPNQPQHF.

The chain carries TRBV28 and TRBJ1-1; 7 nucleotides match TRBD1. This CDR3 is 13 amino acids long. Unmatched junction bases numbered 9, after V lost 6 bases and J lost 8 bases. Germline assignment: CDR1 MDHEN and CDR2 SYDVKM. The chain's CDR3 is CASSTPGQSEAFF. CDR3 nucleotides: TGTGCCAGCAGCACCCCGGGACAGTCGGAAGCTTTCTTT. The full variable domain, rest sourced from reference TRBV28 and TRBJ1-1, is DVKVTQSSRYLVKRTGEKVFLECVQDMDHENMFWYRQDPGLGLRLIYFSYDVKMKEKGDIPEGYSVSREKKERFSLILESASTNQTSMYLCASSTPGQSEAFFGQGTRLTVV.

The CDR3 is CASSLAGMGMNTGELFF. The CDR3 bases are TGTGCCAGCAGCCTCGCGGGGATGGGGATGAACACCGGGGAGCTGTTTTTT. The rearrangement links TRBV11-3 to TRBJ2-2, with D maybe TRBD2 (6 bases). With 5 bases removed from V and 1 base from J, the gap between germline ends came to 17 bases. CDR1 and CDR2 from the germline V gene are SGHNT and YENEEA. This CDR3 region has 17 residues.

J is TRBJ2-7 and V is TRBV19, with 8 bases matching TRBD1. In germline, CDR1 is LNHDA, CDR2 SQIVND (reference sequence). The CDR3 length is 14 residues. The ends lost 5 bases at V and 6 bases at J; junction bases unmatched: 9. The CDR3 spells CASSQQGDKGEQYF. CDR3 DNA sequence: TGTGCCAGTAGTCAACAGGGGGATAAAGGCGAGCAGTACTTC.

V usage is TRBV7-9 and J usage is TRBJ1-2; D not resolved. CDR1 is SEHNR and CDR2 is FQNEAQ in the germline V gene (reference sequence). V lost 0 bases to trimming and J lost 6 bases, with 11 bases between them. This CDR3 spans 14 amino acids. The DNA of the CDR3 is TGTGCCAGCAGCTTAGCTCAATTCGGGAATGGCTACACCTTC. It specifies CASSLAQFGNGYTF. Supplemented by reference TRBV7-9 and TRBJ1-2, the full variable domain reads DTGVSQNPRHKITKRGQNVTFRCDPISEHNRLYWYRQTLGQGPEFLTYFQNEAQLEKSRLLSDRFSAERPKGSFSTLEIQRTEQGDSAMYLCASSLAQFGNGYTFGSGTRLTVV.

V gene TRBV9 combines with J gene TRBJ2-6; 10 bases agree with TRBD2. This CDR3 contains 19 residues. V lost 2 bases and J lost 0; bases outside the gene matches: 8. Germline CDR1 and CDR2: SGDLS and YYNGEE. DNA for the CDR3: TGTGCCAGCAGCGTCAGGGAGCCTAGCGGGAGCTCTGGGGCCAACGTCCTGACTTTC. Its translation is CASSVREPSGSSGANVLTF.

V usage is TRBV5-4 and J usage is TRBJ2-3; D perhaps matches TRBD2 (5 bases). With 3 bases removed from V and 0 bases from J, the gap between germline ends came to 14 bases. CDR1 and CDR2 from the germline V gene are SGHNT and YYREEE (reference sequence). This CDR3 contains 16 residues. CDR3 residues: CASSSRVAISTDTQYF. The CDR3 DNA reads as TGTGCCAGCAGCTCGAGGGTTGCGATCAGCACAGATACGCAGTATTTT.

The chain combines TRBV29-1 with TRBJ2-7; the match to TRBD2 covers 7 bases. This CDR3 comprises 15 residues. The V segment lost 6 bases and the J segment 0 bases; nucleotides outside the gene matches: 11. The germline V gene encodes CDR1 SQVTM and CDR2 ANQGSEA. CDR3 DNA: TGCAGCGTAACCCCGGGACTACCACTCTCCTACGAGCAGTACTTC. Amino acids: CSVTPGLPLSYEQYF.

The chain links TRBV6-1 to TRBJ2-7, with D possibly being TRBD1 (6 bases). V was clipped by 2 bases and J by 0 bases, with 11 bases between them. CDR1 MNHNS and CDR2 SASEGT come from the germline V gene. The length of the CDR3 is 15 residues. In nucleotides, the CDR3 is TGTGCCAGCAGTGAAAGACAGGTCCACTCCTACGAGCAGTACTTC. It yields the protein CASSERQVHSYEQYF.

J is TRBJ1-2 and V is TRBV11-3; 8 bases fit TRBD1. With 2 bases clipped from V and 6 bases from J, the junction kept 8 bases outside the gene matches. The CDR3 length is 15 residues. Germline V lookup: CDR1 SGHNT, CDR2 YENEEA. CDR3 in amino acids: CASSLSRDRTDGYTF. CDR3 DNA sequence: TGTGCCAGCAGCTTAAGTAGGGACAGGACAGATGGCTACACCTTC.

The V gene is TRBV13, the J gene TRBJ2-2; 7 nucleotides match TRBD1. Losses at the gene ends were 5 bases for V and 6 bases for J; bases not matched to a gene: 6. The V gene's germline CDR1 is PRHDT and CDR2 FYEKMQ (reference sequence). The CDR3 extends over 14 amino acids. The CDR3 is CASSLRGQPGELFF. The CDR3 DNA follows: TGTGCCAGCAGCCTAAGGGGACAGCCCGGGGAGCTGTTTTTT.

This rearrangement joins TRBV28 to TRBJ2-3; 8 bases fit TRBD1. The CDR3 spans 17 residues. CDR1 and CDR2 (germline): MDHEN, SYDVKM. V lost 2 bases, J lost 5 bases, and 12 bases stayed unmatched. The chain's CDR3 is CASSLSLSRGHIDTQYF. The CDR3 coding sequence is TGTGCCAGCAGTTTAAGCCTAAGCAGGGGGCATATAGATACGCAGTATTTT.

The chain employs TRBV5-1 and TRBJ2-7; a weak D match, TRBD2 (5 bases). The CDR3 contains 15 residues. Trimming pared 7 bases from V and 3 bases from J, leaving 20 bases between. The germline V gene encodes CDR1 SGHRS and CDR2 YFSETQ. CDR3 nucleotide sequence: TGCGCCAGCCGCCATCCAAGCGGAGAGATCTACGAGCAGTACTTC. Encoded protein: CASRHPSGEIYEQYF.

J is TRBJ2-1 and V is TRBV6-5, with D possibly being TRBD2 (6 bases). This CDR3 is built from 13 residues. Germline V gene data show CDR1 as MNHEY and CDR2 as SVGAGI. Between the trimmed V and J ends, which lost 5 bases and 9 bases, there was a span of 14 bases. The CDR3 reads CASSLSPGLEQFF. For the CDR3, the DNA is TGTGCCAGCAGTCTTAGCCCGGGACTTGAGCAGTTCTTC.

This chain connects TRBV10-3 to TRBJ2-3, with 8 nucleotides matching TRBD1. In germline, CDR1 is ENHRY, CDR2 SYGVKD. This CDR3 region has 18 residues. The V and J ends lost 2 bases and 0 bases, in that order; junction bases with no gene match: 10. CDR3 nucleotide sequence: TGTGCCATCAGTGAGGCCTGGGACAGGTTTTCTAGCACAGATACGCAGTATTTT. Translation gives CAISEAWDRFSSTDTQYF.

This chain joins TRBV19 and TRBJ2-1, with D possibly TRBD2 on 6 matching bases. Germline V CDR1 and CDR2: LNHDA, SQIVND (reference sequence). Trimming pared 6 bases from V and 2 bases from J, leaving 17 bases between. This CDR3 spans 16 amino acids. The CDR3 loop is CASSTPREFTYNEQFF. In nucleotides, the CDR3 is TGTGCCAGTAGCACCCCCCGGGAGTTTACCTACAATGAGCAGTTCTTC.

The gene calls are TRBV14 and TRBJ2-5, with D possibly matching TRBD1 (5 bases). V lost 1 base, J lost 0 bases, and 12 bases lay in between. Germline V gene lookup returns CDR1 SGHDN and CDR2 FVKESK. This CDR3 comprises 16 residues. CDR3 bases: TGTGCCAGCAGCCAAGGCAGGGTTCGAAACCAAGAGACCCAGTACTTC. This codes for CASSQGRVRNQETQYF.

This chain links TRBV19 with TRBJ2-2, with D uncertain. Trimming removed 6 bases from V and 4 bases from J, with 6 bases in between. This CDR3 region has 12 residues. CDR1 and CDR2 (germline): LNHDA, SQIVND (reference sequence). The CDR3 spells CASSLPTGELFF. The CDR3 DNA follows: TGTGCCAGTAGCCTACCCACCGGGGAGCTGTTTTTT.

The chain uses TRBV6-1 and TRBJ1-1; D perhaps matches TRBD1 (6 bases). CDR3 size: 13 residues. Germline values: CDR1 MNHNS, CDR2 SASEGT. The CDR3 region is CVSSTGWGTEAFF. The DNA for the CDR3 is TGTGTCAGTTCTACAGGGTGGGGCACTGAAGCTTTCTTT.

This clone has more than one count but fewer than ten. The rearrangement joins TRBV19 to TRBJ2-7, with D possibly being TRBD1 (6 bases). This CDR3 comprises 14 residues. The V gene lost 4 bases and the J gene lost 0 bases, with 10 bases spanning the gap. Germline V lookup: CDR1 LNHDA, CDR2 SQIVND (reference sequence). CDR3 region: CASSNRDNSYEQYF. The CDR3 DNA is TGTGCCAGTAGTAACCGGGACAACTCCTACGAGCAGTACTTC.

The rearrangement joins TRBV7-2 to TRBJ2-7, with TRBD2 matching 7 bases. The V segment lost 5 bases and the J segment 7 bases; nucleotides outside the gene matches: 5. Germline V gives CDR1 SGHTA, CDR2 FQGNSA. The CDR3 spans 12 residues. CDR3 sequence (DNA): TGTGCCAGCAGCCTCACTAGCGAAGAGCAGTACTTC. It codes for CASSLTSEEQYF.

This clone was recorded only once. This chain connects TRBV30 to TRBJ2-7; 7 bases align to TRBD1. Germline V gene data show CDR1 as GTSNPN and CDR2 as SVGIG (reference sequence). The CDR3 loop spans 14 amino acids. The V and J ends lost 1 base and 11 bases, in that order; junction bases with no gene match: 14. The CDR3 DNA reads as TGTGCCTGGAGTGATCGGGACAGACAGCGACTGGAGTACTTC. Translation: CAWSDRDRQRLEYF. The variable domain in full, completed from reference TRBV30 and TRBJ2-7, reads SQTIHQWPATLVQPVGSPLSLECTVEGTSNPNLYWYRQAAGRGLQLLFYSVGIGQISSEVPQNLSASRPQDRQFILSSKKLLLSDSGFYLCAWSDRDRQRLEYFGPGTRLTVT.

This chain uses TRBV2 with TRBJ2-7; TRBD2 matches 9 bases. Germline CDR1 reads SNHLY; CDR2 reads FYNNEI. This CDR3 region has 14 residues. J gave up 3 bases and V 7 bases, and 7 bases lay outside the gene matches. CDR3 amino acids: CASIRGSGSYEQYF. CDR3 sequence (DNA): TGTGCCAGCATCCGGGGTAGCGGGAGCTACGAGCAGTACTTC.

The CDR3: CASSRASTYEQYF. The DNA for the CDR3 is TGTGCCAGCTCACGCGCTTCTACCTACGAGCAGTACTTC. The chain is built from TRBV18 and TRBJ2-7, with no clear D. The CDR3 extends over 13 amino acids. Per germline, CDR1 KGHSH and CDR2 LQKENI. The V end lost 4 bases, the J end lost 2 bases, and 9 bases lay between the germline ends.

This clone was picked up a small number of times. CDR3 sequence: CASSQGAGANQPQHF. The CDR3 bases are TGTGCCAGCAGCCAAGGAGCAGGGGCCAATCAGCCCCAGCATTTT. The chain links TRBV4-2 to TRBJ1-5; tentative D call: TRBD1 (6 bases). The CDR3 is made up of 15 amino acids. Trimming left V 1 base short and J 3 bases short, with 10 bases between. Germline V gene lookup returns CDR1 LGHNA and CDR2 YNFKEQ.